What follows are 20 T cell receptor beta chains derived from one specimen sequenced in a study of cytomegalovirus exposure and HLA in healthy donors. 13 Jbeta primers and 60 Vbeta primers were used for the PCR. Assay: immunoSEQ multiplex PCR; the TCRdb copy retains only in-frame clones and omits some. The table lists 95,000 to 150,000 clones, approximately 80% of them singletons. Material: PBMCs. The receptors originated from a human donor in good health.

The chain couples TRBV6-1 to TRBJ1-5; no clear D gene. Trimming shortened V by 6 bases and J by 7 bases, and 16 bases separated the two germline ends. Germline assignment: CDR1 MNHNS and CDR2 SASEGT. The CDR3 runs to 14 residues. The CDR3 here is CASSQGSPGQPQHF. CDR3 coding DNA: TGTGCCAGCAGCCAAGGCAGTCCGGGGCAGCCCCAGCATTTT.

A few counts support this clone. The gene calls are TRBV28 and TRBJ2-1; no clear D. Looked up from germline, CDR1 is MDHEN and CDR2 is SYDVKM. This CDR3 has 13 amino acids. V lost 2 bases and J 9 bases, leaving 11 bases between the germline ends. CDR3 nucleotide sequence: TGTGCCAGCAGTTTAGGGCTCCCAGGTGAGCAGTTCTTC. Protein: CASSLGLPGEQFF.

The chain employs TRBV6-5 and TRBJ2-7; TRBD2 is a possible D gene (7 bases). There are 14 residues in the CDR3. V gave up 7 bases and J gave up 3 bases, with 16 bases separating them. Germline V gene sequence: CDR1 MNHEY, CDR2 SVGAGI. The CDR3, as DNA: TGTGCCAGCAACCCCGGGGGGCCCATCTACGAGCAGTACTTC. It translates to CASNPGGPIYEQYF.

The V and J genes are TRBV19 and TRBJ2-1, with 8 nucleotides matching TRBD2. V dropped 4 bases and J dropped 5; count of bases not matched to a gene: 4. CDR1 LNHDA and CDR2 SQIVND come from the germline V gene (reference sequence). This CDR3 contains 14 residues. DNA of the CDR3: TGTGCCAGTAGTACAGCGGGAGTTGACAATGAGCAGTTCTTC. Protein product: CASSTAGVDNEQFF.

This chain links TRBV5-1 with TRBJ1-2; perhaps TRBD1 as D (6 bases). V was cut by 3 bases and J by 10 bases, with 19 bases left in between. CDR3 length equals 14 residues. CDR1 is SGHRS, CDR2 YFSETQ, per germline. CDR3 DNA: TGCGCCAGCAGCTCCCGACAGGAGCGAGGTGTCTACACCTTC. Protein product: CASSSRQERGVYTF.

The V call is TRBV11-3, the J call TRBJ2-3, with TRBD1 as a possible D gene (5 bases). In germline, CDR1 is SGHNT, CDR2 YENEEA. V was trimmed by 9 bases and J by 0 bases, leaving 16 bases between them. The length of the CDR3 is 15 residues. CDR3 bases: TGTGCCAGTAGACGGACACGAACTAGCACAGATACGCAGTATTTT. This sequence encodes CASRRTRTSTDTQYF.

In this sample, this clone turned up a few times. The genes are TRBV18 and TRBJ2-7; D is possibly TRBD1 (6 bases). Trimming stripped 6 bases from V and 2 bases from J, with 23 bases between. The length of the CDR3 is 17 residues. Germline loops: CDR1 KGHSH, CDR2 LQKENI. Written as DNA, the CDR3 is TGTGCCAGCTCTTATTCACAGGCAGGGGCGACCGCCTACGAGCAGTACTTC. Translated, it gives CASSYSQAGATAYEQYF.

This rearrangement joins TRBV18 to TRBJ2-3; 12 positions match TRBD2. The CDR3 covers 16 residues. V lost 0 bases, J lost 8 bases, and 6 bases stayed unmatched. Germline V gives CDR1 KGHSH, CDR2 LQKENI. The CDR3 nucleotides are TGTGCCAGCTCACCACCGACTAGCGGGAGTCTCGGTACGCAGTATTTT. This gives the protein CASSPPTSGSLGTQYF.

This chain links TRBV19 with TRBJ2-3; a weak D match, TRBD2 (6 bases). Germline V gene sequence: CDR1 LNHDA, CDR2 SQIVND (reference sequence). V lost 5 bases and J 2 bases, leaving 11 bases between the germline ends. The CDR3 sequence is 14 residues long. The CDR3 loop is CASSYGLITDTQYF. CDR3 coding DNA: TGTGCCAGTAGTTACGGACTAATCACAGATACGCAGTATTTT.

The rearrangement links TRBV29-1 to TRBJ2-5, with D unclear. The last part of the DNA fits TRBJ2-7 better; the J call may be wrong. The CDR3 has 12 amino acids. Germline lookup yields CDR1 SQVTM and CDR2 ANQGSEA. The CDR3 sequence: CSVLVLTYEQYF. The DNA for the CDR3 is TGCAGCGTTCTTGTGCTCACCTACGAGCAGTACTTC.

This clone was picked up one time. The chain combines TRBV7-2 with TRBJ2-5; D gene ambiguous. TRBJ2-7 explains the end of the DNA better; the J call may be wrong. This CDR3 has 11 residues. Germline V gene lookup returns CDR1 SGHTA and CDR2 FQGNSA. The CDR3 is CASSQAYEQYF. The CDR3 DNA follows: TGTGCCAGCAGCCAAGCCTACGAGCAGTACTTC.

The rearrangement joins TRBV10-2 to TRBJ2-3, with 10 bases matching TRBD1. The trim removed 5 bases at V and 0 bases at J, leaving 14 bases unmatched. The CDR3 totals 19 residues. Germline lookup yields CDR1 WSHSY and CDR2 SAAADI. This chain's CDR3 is CASSSHSRQGAQSTDTQYF. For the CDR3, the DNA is TGCGCCAGCAGTTCACATTCACGACAGGGGGCGCAGAGCACAGATACGCAGTATTTT.

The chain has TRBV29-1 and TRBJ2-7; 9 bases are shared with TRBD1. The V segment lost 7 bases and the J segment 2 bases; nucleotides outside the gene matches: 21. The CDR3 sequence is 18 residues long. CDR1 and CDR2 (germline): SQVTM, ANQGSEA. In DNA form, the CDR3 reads TGCAGCGCCGCGCAGACAGGGGGAGGTACTAGGGGCCCCTACGAGCAGTACTTC. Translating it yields CSAAQTGGGTRGPYEQYF.

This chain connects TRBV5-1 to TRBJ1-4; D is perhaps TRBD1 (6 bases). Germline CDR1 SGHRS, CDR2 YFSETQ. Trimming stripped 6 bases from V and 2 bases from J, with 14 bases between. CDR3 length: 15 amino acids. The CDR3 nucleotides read TGCGCCAGCATTCCCAGCCAGGGGACTAATGAAAAACTGTTTTTT. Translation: CASIPSQGTNEKLFF.

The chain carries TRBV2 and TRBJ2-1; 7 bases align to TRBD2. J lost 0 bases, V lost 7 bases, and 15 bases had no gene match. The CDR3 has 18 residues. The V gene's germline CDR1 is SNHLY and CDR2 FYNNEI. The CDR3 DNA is TGTGCCAGCATCGGCCAGGTGGGACTATTAAGCTCCTACAATGAGCAGTTCTTC. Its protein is CASIGQVGLLSSYNEQFF.

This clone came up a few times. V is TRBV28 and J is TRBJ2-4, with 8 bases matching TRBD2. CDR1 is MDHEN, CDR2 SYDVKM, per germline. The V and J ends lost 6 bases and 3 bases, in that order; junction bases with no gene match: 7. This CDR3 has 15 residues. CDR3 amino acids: CASSTSGSDKNIQYF. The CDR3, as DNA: TGTGCCAGCAGCACGAGCGGGAGCGACAAAAACATTCAGTACTTC.

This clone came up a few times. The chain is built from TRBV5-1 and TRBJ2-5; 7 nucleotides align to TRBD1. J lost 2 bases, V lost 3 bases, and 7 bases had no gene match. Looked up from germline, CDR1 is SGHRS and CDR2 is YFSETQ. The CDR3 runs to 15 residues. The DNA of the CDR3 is TGCGCCAGCAGCTACCGGGACAGAGAACAAGAGACCCAGTACTTC. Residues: CASSYRDREQETQYF.

This CDR3 reads CAGSDSGPPYEQYF. The CDR3 DNA reads TGTGCCGGAAGTGATAGCGGACCCCCCTACGAGCAGTACTTC. V is TRBV7-2 and J is TRBJ2-7; tentatively, D is TRBD2 (6 bases). With 11 bases removed from V and 2 bases from J, the gap between germline ends came to 19 bases. CDR3 length: 14 amino acids. Germline CDR1 SGHTA, CDR2 FQGNSA.

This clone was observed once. Written as DNA, the CDR3 is TGTGCCAGCAGTTTAATTCGGGATCAGCCCCAGCATTTT. Its protein is CASSLIRDQPQHF. The chain recombines TRBV28 with TRBJ1-5; D unresolved. Germline V gene data show CDR1 as MDHEN and CDR2 as SYDVKM. Trimming left V 2 bases short and J 5 bases short, with 7 bases between. The CDR3 consists of 13 residues.

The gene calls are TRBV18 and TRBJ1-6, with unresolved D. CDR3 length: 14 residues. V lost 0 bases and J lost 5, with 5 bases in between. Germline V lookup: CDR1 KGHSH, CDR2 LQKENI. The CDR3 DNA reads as TGTGCCAGCTCACCACCGCGGGATAATTCACCCCTCCACTTT. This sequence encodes CASSPPRDNSPLHF. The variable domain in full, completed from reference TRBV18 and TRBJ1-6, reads NAGVMQNPRHLVRRRGQEARLRCSPMKGHSHVYWYRQLPEEGLKFMVYLQKENIIDESGMPKERFSAEFPKEGPSILRIQQVVRGDSAAYFCASSPPRDNSPLHFGNGTRLTVT.